These 18 T cell receptor beta chains share one sample of origin, sequenced in a study of CD8 T cells in Susac syndrome. Reverse transcription of about 0.45 to 1 ug RNA was carried out with random hexamers. TCRdb used MiXCR to reprocess the immunoSEQ multiplex PCR reads, holding one entry per CDR3 protein. The sample contains 250,000 to 350,000 distinct CDR3 sequences, approximately 85% of which appear only once. Specimen: CD8+ T cells from PBMCs. The origin of the receptors is a human donor with multiple sclerosis.

The gene calls are TRBV7-3 and TRBJ1-1; D not resolved. V was clipped by 4 bases and J by 7 bases, with 16 bases between them. Per the germline V gene, CDR1 is SGHTA and CDR2 is FQGTGA. The length of the CDR3 is 14 residues. In nucleotides, the CDR3 is TGTGCCAGCAGCTCCCGGGCCCCCGGAGGTGAAGCTTTCTTT. This encodes CASSSRAPGGEAFF.

This clonotype has a single count. The CDR3 DNA is TGTGCCAGCAGTTTAAGGGGTCATGGCTACACCTTC. Residues: CASSLRGHGYTF. The chain is built from TRBV12-3 or TRBV12-4 and TRBJ1-2; D is possibly TRBD1 (5 bases). The CDR3 covers 12 residues. The V end lost 2 bases, the J end lost 6 bases, and 7 bases lay between the germline ends.

This rearrangement joins TRBV7-9 to TRBJ1-6; tentative D call: TRBD1 (6 bases). The germline V gene encodes CDR1 SEHNR and CDR2 FQNEAQ (reference sequence). The CDR3 totals 15 residues. V dropped 5 bases and J dropped 7 bases, with 15 bases sitting between them. The CDR3 sequence: CASSLSGQLNSPLHF. The CDR3 region has the DNA TGTGCCAGCAGCCTATCGGGACAACTAAATTCACCCCTCCACTTT. The full variable domain, completed using reference TRBV7-9 and TRBJ1-6, is DTGVSQNPRHKITKRGQNVTFRCDPISEHNRLYWYRQTLGQGPEFLTYFQNEAQLEKSRLLSDRFSAERPKGSFSTLEIQRTEQGDSAMYLCASSLSGQLNSPLHFGNGTRLTVT.

The chain carries TRBV7-9 and TRBJ2-1; D is unclear. The length of the CDR3 is 13 residues. Trimming took off 5 bases at V and 7 bases at J, with 12 bases between the two ends. The germline gives CDR1 SEHNR, CDR2 FQNEAQ (reference sequence). This chain's CDR3 is CASSPSYRNEQFF. The CDR3, as DNA: TGTGCCAGCAGCCCCAGTTATAGGAATGAGCAGTTCTTC.

The chain couples TRBV29-1 to TRBJ2-7, with 7 bases aligning to TRBD2. The junction had 8 bases not matched to a gene; V was cut back by 2 bases and J by 1 base. This CDR3 has 15 amino acids. CDR1 SQVTM and CDR2 ANQGSEA come from the germline V gene. The CDR3 region is CSVELAGTKSYEQYF. The CDR3 DNA reads as TGCAGCGTTGAACTAGCCGGGACTAAATCCTACGAGCAGTACTTC.

The rearrangement uses TRBV14 and TRBJ1-5; no clear D gene. Trimming cost V 4 bases and J 3 bases, with 16 bases left between them. The CDR3 is 16 amino acids. Germline-derived CDR1 and CDR2 are SGHDN and FVKESK. The CDR3 is CASSPHRRPVNQPQHF. CDR3 DNA sequence: TGTGCCAGCAGCCCCCACCGTCGACCGGTCAATCAGCCCCAGCATTTT.

The chain links TRBV30 to TRBJ2-3, with D uncertain. Germline CDR1 is GTSNPN and CDR2 is SVGIG (reference sequence). V gave up 0 bases and J gave up 2 bases, with 6 bases separating them. CDR3 length: 13 residues. The CDR3 spells CAWSVLATDTQYF. As DNA, the CDR3 is TGTGCCTGGAGTGTACTGGCCACAGATACGCAGTATTTT.

The chain is built from TRBV7-6 and TRBJ1-1, with a possible D match to TRBD1 (5 bases). Trimming shortened V by 5 bases and J by 8 bases, and 12 bases separated the two germline ends. Germline V gene sequence: CDR1 SGHVS, CDR2 FNYEAQ. This CDR3 comprises 12 residues. CDR3 in amino acids: CASSPGRGEAFF. The CDR3, as DNA: TGTGCCAGCAGCCCTGGGCGGGGGGAAGCTTTCTTT. Complete variable domain (other parts from reference TRBV7-6 and TRBJ1-1): GAGVSQSPRYKVTKRGQDVALRCDPISGHVSLYWYRQALGQGPEFLTYFNYEAQQDKSGLPNDRFSAERPEGSISTLTIQRTEQRDSAMYRCASSPGRGEAFFGQGTRLTVV.

The J gene is TRBJ1-2, the V gene TRBV6-5; perhaps TRBD1 as D (5 bases). This CDR3 has 14 amino acids. From germline, CDR1 is MNHEY and CDR2 SVGAGI. Trimming pared 4 bases from V and 0 bases from J, leaving 9 bases between. This CDR3 is CASSSTATNYGYTF. CDR3 bases: TGTGCCAGCAGTTCGACAGCCACTAACTATGGCTACACCTTC.

This chain joins TRBV5-8 and TRBJ2-6, with D uncertain. With 6 bases removed from V and 0 bases from J, the gap between germline ends came to 7 bases. This CDR3 has 14 amino acids. Germline V gene sequence: CDR1 SGHTS, CDR2 YDEGEE. CDR3 loop: CASNLNSGANVLTF. CDR3 nucleotide sequence: TGTGCCAGCAACCTGAACTCTGGGGCCAACGTCCTGACTTTC.

This clonotype was found a few times. The chain couples TRBV19 to TRBJ2-1; D may be TRBD2 (5 bases). The V end lost 4 bases, the J end lost 0 bases, and 10 bases lay between the germline ends. The V gene's germline CDR1 is LNHDA and CDR2 SQIVND (reference sequence). The CDR3 contains 15 residues. The CDR3 reads CASSTSSSSYNEQFF. The CDR3 DNA is TGTGCCAGTAGTACTAGCTCCAGCTCCTACAATGAGCAGTTCTTC.

The chain joins TRBV9 to TRBJ1-1, with TRBD1 identical over 9 bases. Germline V gives CDR1 SGDLS, CDR2 YYNGEE. The CDR3 runs 15 residues. Losses at the gene ends were 3 bases for V and 12 bases for J; bases not matched to a gene: 15. CDR3 in DNA: TGTGCCAGCAGCGATCCTCCCGGGACAGGGTTCGAATCTTTCTTT. Translating gives CASSDPPGTGFESFF.

The genes are TRBV7-6 and TRBJ1-1; possible D gene TRBD1, 5 bases. Trimming stripped 3 bases from V and 0 bases from J, with 11 bases between. The V gene's germline CDR1 is SGHVS and CDR2 FNYEAQ. This CDR3 has 15 amino acids. CDR3 sequence: CASSLEGSMNTEAFF. CDR3 DNA: TGTGCCAGCAGCTTGGAGGGGTCCATGAACACTGAAGCTTTCTTT.

CDR3 bases: TGTGCCAGCAGTTCAAGGTGGGGGGCTCCCCAAGAGACCCAGTACTTC. Protein product: CASSSRWGAPQETQYF. The J gene is TRBJ2-5, the V gene TRBV28; D possibly matches TRBD1 or TRBD2 (6 bases each). The CDR3 covers 16 residues. Germline loops: CDR1 MDHEN, CDR2 SYDVKM. V dropped 4 bases and J dropped 1 base, with 16 bases sitting between them. The full variable domain, in which reference TRBV28 and TRBJ2-5 provide the parts outside the CDR3, is DVKVTQSSRYLVKRTGEKVFLECVQDMDHENMFWYRQDPGLGLRLIYFSYDVKMKEKGDIPEGYSVSREKKERFSLILESASTNQTSMYLCASSSRWGAPQETQYFGPGTRLLVL.

The rearrangement links TRBV14 to TRBJ1-1; D unclear. The CDR3 totals 15 residues. Trimming shortened V by 1 base and J by 1 base, and 10 bases separated the two germline ends. CDR1 and CDR2 from the germline V gene are SGHDN and FVKESK. The CDR3 DNA follows: TGTGCCAGCAGCCAAGCCCCCCGGGGGAACACTGAAGCTTTCTTT. Protein: CASSQAPRGNTEAFF.

The chain links TRBV7-8 to TRBJ2-1; possibly TRBD1 or TRBD2 for D (5 bases each). The CDR3 consists of 18 residues. The ends were cut back, 1 base at V and 4 bases at J, with 20 bases in the middle. The germline V gene has CDR1 SGHVS and CDR2 FQNEAQ. CDR3 amino acids: CASSLEYWGLEGYNEQFF. In DNA, the CDR3 is TGTGCCAGCAGCTTAGAATACTGGGGCCTTGAGGGATACAATGAGCAGTTCTTC.

This clonotype was recorded a few times. V usage is TRBV6-5 and J usage is TRBJ2-1; maybe TRBD2 (6 bases). CDR1 and CDR2 from the germline V gene are MNHEY and SVGAGI. The CDR3 has 16 amino acids. V was pared by 2 bases and J by 1 base, with 12 bases between. CDR3 loop: CASSYGFGSSYNEQFF. CDR3 coding DNA: TGTGCCAGCAGTTACGGTTTCGGGAGTTCCTACAATGAGCAGTTCTTC.

The chain recombines TRBV7-9 with TRBJ2-3; maybe TRBD2 (5 bases). This CDR3 has 11 amino acids. Germline V gene sequence: CDR1 SEHNR, CDR2 FQNEAQ (reference sequence). The V gene lost 10 bases and the J gene lost 5 bases, with 10 bases spanning the gap. CDR3 sequence (DNA): TGTGCCAACGACCGGGGAGATACGCAGTATTTT. The encoded protein is CANDRGDTQYF. The variable domain in full, with the rest retrieved from reference TRBV7-9 and TRBJ2-3, is DTGVSQNPRHKITKRGQNVTFRCDPISEHNRLYWYRQTLGQGPEFLTYFQNEAQLEKSRLLSDRFSAERPKGSFSTLEIQRTEQGDSAMYLCANDRGDTQYFGPGTRLTVL.